The 28 T cell receptor beta chains listed next were all sequenced from one sample in a study of memory CD4+ T cells and cytomegalovirus serostatus. Generated by immunoSEQ multiplex PCR, the TCRdb table keeps only in-frame clones and is missing some. The sample holds about 82,000 clones, approximately 80% seen once. The sort gate was single viable CD3+CD4+CD8-CD45RO+ cells for memory CD4+ T cells. Material: memory CD4+ T cells from blood. These receptors all stem from an adult in good health and CMV-seronegative.

J is TRBJ1-2 and V is TRBV10-1; D is ambiguous. The CDR3 loop spans 14 amino acids. V shed 5 bases and J shed 4 bases, with 14 bases lying between them. The germline V gene has CDR1 WNHNN and CDR2 SYGVQD (reference sequence). The CDR3 bases are TGCGCCAGCAGTAGCAGGACGGACGCCTATGGCTACACCTTC. Amino acid sequence: CASSSRTDAYGYTF.

CDR3 loop: CASSLDQGAGGNTIYF. The CDR3, as DNA: TGTGCCAGCAGCTTAGATCAGGGGGCGGGTGGAAACACCATATATTTT. This chain connects TRBV7-2 to TRBJ1-3, with 8 bases aligning to TRBD1. The V and J ends lost 1 base and 3 bases, in that order; junction bases with no gene match: 5. The CDR3 contains 16 residues. Germline CDR1 SGHTA, CDR2 FQGNSA.

This clone was recorded a few times. The chain is built from TRBV6-1 and TRBJ1-2, with 7 bases that match TRBD1. Losses at the gene ends were 5 bases for V and 3 bases for J; bases not matched to a gene: 6. The CDR3 sequence is 14 residues long. Germline assignment: CDR1 MNHNS and CDR2 SASEGT. CDR3 in amino acids: CASSLQTGDYGYTF. DNA for the CDR3: TGTGCCAGCAGTCTTCAAACAGGGGACTATGGCTACACCTTC.

The J gene is TRBJ2-3, the V gene TRBV5-4, with TRBD2 as a possible D gene (6 bases). V was cut by 4 bases and J by 1 base, with 13 bases left in between. The CDR3 has 15 residues. Germline V CDR1 and CDR2: SGHNT, YYREEE (reference sequence). In DNA, the CDR3 is TGTGCCAGCAGCCTAGTTACGGGGGGCACAGATACGCAGTATTTT. This gives the protein CASSLVTGGTDTQYF.

The J gene is TRBJ1-6, the V gene TRBV2, with D uncertain. The CDR3 length is 11 residues. Looked up from germline, CDR1 is SNHLY and CDR2 is FYNNEI. With 6 bases removed from V and 10 bases from J, the gap between germline ends came to 7 bases. The CDR3 DNA reads as TGTGCCAGCAGCACACGATCACCCCTCCACTTT. Encoded protein: CASSTRSPLHF.

The sample holds a few counts of this clone. V is TRBV5-1 and J is TRBJ1-6; D possibly corresponds to TRBD1 (6 bases). V shed 6 bases and J shed 12 bases, with 19 bases lying between them. Per the germline V gene, CDR1 is SGHRS and CDR2 is YFSETQ. CDR3 size: 14 residues. CDR3 region: CASTWDTPIQPLHF. Here the CDR3 DNA reads TGCGCCAGCACGTGGGACACCCCTATTCAACCCCTCCACTTT. Using reference TRBV5-1 and TRBJ1-6 for the parts outside the CDR3, the full variable domain is KAGVTQTPRYLIKTRGQQVTLSCSPISGHRSVSWYQQTPGQGLQFLFEYFSETQRNKGNFPGRFSGRQFSNSRSEMNVSTLELGDSALYLCASTWDTPIQPLHFGNGTRLTVT.

V usage is TRBV7-2 and J usage is TRBJ1-2; D is perhaps TRBD1 (6 bases). Trimming left V 5 bases short and J 8 bases short, with 12 bases between. Germline V gene sequence: CDR1 SGHTA, CDR2 FQGNSA. The CDR3 has 12 amino acids. In DNA, the CDR3 is TGTGCCAGCAGCGTTTACAGGGAAGGCTACACCTTC. This encodes CASSVYREGYTF. Full variable domain (missing parts from reference TRBV7-2 and TRBJ1-2): GAGVSQSPSNKVTEKGKDVELRCDPISGHTALYWYRQSLGQGLEFLIYFQGNSAPDKSGLPSDRFSAERTGGSVSTLTIQRTQQEDSAVYLCASSVYREGYTFGSGTRLTVV.

The V gene is TRBV29-1, the J gene TRBJ2-7; D possibly matches TRBD1 or TRBD2 (5 bases each). The CDR3 has 16 residues. Trimming took off 6 bases at V and 3 bases at J, with 24 bases between the two ends. CDR1 is SQVTM, CDR2 ANQGSEA, per germline. This CDR3 reads CSVADPLRGEHYEQYF. CDR3 DNA sequence: TGCAGCGTCGCCGACCCCCTCCGGGGCGAACACTACGAGCAGTACTTC.

Notes on this clone: The germline gene is not matched at one end of the junction; a read error may be the cause. The CDR3 DNA is TGTGCCAGCAGCGTAGACATCCACTTC. Residues: CASSVDIHF. The chain uses TRBV9 and TRBJ2-7; D not certain. Germline-derived CDR1 and CDR2 are SGDLS and YYNGEE. The CDR3 is 9 residues long.

This clone was seen a handful of times. The rearrangement joins TRBV7-9 to TRBJ2-2; unclear D gene. There are 12 residues in the CDR3. Trimming pared 3 bases from V and 4 bases from J, leaving 3 bases between. Germline CDR1 and CDR2: SEHNR and FQNEAQ (reference sequence). CDR3 DNA sequence: TGTGCCAGCAGCTTGCGCACCGGGGAGCTGTTTTTT. Its protein is CASSLRTGELFF. The variable domain in full, completed from reference TRBV7-9 and TRBJ2-2, reads DTGVSQNPRHKITKRGQNVTFRCDPISEHNRLYWYRQTLGQGPEFLTYFQNEAQLEKSRLLSDRFSAERPKGSFSTLEIQRTEQGDSAMYLCASSLRTGELFFGEGSRLTVL.

Here the CDR3 DNA reads TGCGCCAGCAGCCCAGAAAGCGGGGGCGACTACAATGAGCAGTTCTTC. The encoded protein is CASSPESGGDYNEQFF. This sequence joins TRBV4-3 and TRBJ2-1; 8 nucleotides line up with TRBD2. CDR3 length: 16 residues. Germline values: CDR1 LGHNA, CDR2 YSLEER. J was trimmed by 3 bases and V by 4 bases; bases with no gene match: 8.

V gene TRBV19 combines with J gene TRBJ2-5; 7 bases line up with TRBD2. J gave up 5 bases and V 5 bases, and 8 bases lay outside the gene matches. CDR1 is LNHDA, CDR2 SQIVND, per germline (reference sequence). The CDR3 length is 14 residues. This CDR3 reads CASSVGLGQETQYF. The CDR3 bases are TGTGCCAGTAGTGTCGGACTAGGGCAGGAGACCCAGTACTTC.

This chain connects TRBV7-2 to TRBJ2-3; D not resolved. This CDR3 region has 15 residues. Trimming shortened V by 1 base and J by 0 bases, and 8 bases separated the two germline ends. Germline values: CDR1 SGHTA, CDR2 FQGNSA. For the CDR3, the DNA is TGTGCCAGCAGCTTAGAGCCTCTTAGCACAGATACGCAGTATTTT. It encodes CASSLEPLSTDTQYF. Looking up the rest from reference TRBV7-2 and TRBJ2-3 gives the full variable domain: GAGVSQSPSNKVTEKGKDVELRCDPISGHTALYWYRQSLGQGLEFLIYFQGNSAPDKSGLPSDRFSAERTGGSVSTLTIQRTQQEDSAVYLCASSLEPLSTDTQYFGPGTRLTVL.

This sequence joins TRBV9 and TRBJ2-2, with a weak D call TRBD2 (5 bases). The V gene's germline CDR1 is SGDLS and CDR2 YYNGEE. Deletions cut 1 base from V and 8 bases from J, with 15 bases between. This CDR3 has 15 residues. The CDR3 here is CASSVLGGLGGELFF. The CDR3 region has the DNA TGTGCCAGCAGCGTACTGGGCGGGTTGGGGGGGGAGCTGTTTTTT. The whole variable domain, remainder taken from reference TRBV9 and TRBJ2-2, is DSGVTQTPKHLITATGQRVTLRCSPRSGDLSVYWYQQSLDQGLQFLIQYYNGEERAKGNILERFSAQQFPDLHSELNLSSLELGDSALYFCASSVLGGLGGELFFGEGSRLTVL.

The DNA of the CDR3 is TGCAGCGTTGCTTTGGGGGTGGACTATGGCTACACCTTC. Translated, it gives CSVALGVDYGYTF. This chain links TRBV29-1 with TRBJ1-2, with D possibly being TRBD1 (5 bases). The CDR3 has 13 residues. Germline assignment: CDR1 SQVTM and CDR2 ANQGSEA. Trimming removed 4 bases from V and 3 bases from J, with 12 bases in between.

This clone appeared once. The chain links TRBV7-2 to TRBJ2-5; D uncertain. The CDR3 is 13 residues long. V was cut by 5 bases and J by 2 bases, with 9 bases left in between. Germline V gene data show CDR1 as SGHTA and CDR2 as FQGNSA. The CDR3: CASSPMSQETQYF. CDR3 nucleotide sequence: TGTGCCAGCAGCCCGATGAGTCAAGAGACCCAGTACTTC.

Remarks on this clone: Distinct nucleotide sequences in the sample also encode this CDR3. The chain employs TRBV18 and TRBJ1-2; D might be TRBD1 (5 bases). V shed 3 bases and J shed 2 bases, with 7 bases lying between them. Germline CDR1 and CDR2: KGHSH and LQKENI. The length of the CDR3 is 13 residues. CDR3 coding DNA: TGTGCCAGCTCACCGACAGAAAACTATGGCTACACCTTC. Translated: CASSPTENYGYTF.

The V call is TRBV5-1, the J call TRBJ2-1, with D possibly being TRBD2 (5 bases). V was clipped by 0 bases and J by 3 bases, with 10 bases between them. Germline V gene lookup returns CDR1 SGHRS and CDR2 YFSETQ. The CDR3 has 15 amino acids. The CDR3 loop is CASSLVGEIYNEQFF. In nucleotides, the CDR3 is TGCGCCAGCAGCTTGGTCGGGGAGATCTACAATGAGCAGTTCTTC.

This clone was counted ten times or more. The chain recombines TRBV4-1 with TRBJ2-7; 9 nucleotides line up with TRBD1. This CDR3 region has 12 residues. Germline lookup yields CDR1 MGHRA and CDR2 YSYEKL. V dropped 4 bases and J dropped 11; count of bases not matched to a gene: 6. The CDR3 here is CASSPFGTGKYF. DNA of the CDR3: TGCGCCAGCAGCCCATTCGGGACAGGGAAGTACTTC.

The chain links TRBV19 to TRBJ1-1; 9 bases are shared with TRBD1. This CDR3 is 15 amino acids long. The germline V gene encodes CDR1 LNHDA and CDR2 SQIVND (reference sequence). V lost 4 bases, J lost 3 bases, and 6 bases stayed unmatched. The CDR3 coding sequence is TGTGCCAGTAGTACCCAACAGGGGGCCTACACTGAAGCTTTCTTT. Amino acids: CASSTQQGAYTEAFF.

This clone was recorded only once. The rearrangement links TRBV19 to TRBJ2-2, with TRBD2 identical over 10 bases. The CDR3 loop spans 16 amino acids. Per germline, CDR1 LNHDA and CDR2 SQIVND (reference sequence). The ends lost 3 bases at V and 6 bases at J; junction bases unmatched: 7. The CDR3 is CASSIPSGGFAGELFF. The CDR3 nucleotides read TGTGCCAGTAGTATCCCTAGCGGGGGTTTTGCCGGGGAGCTGTTTTTT.

As for this clone: At one of its ends the junction is not consistent with the germline gene, which may arise from a read error. The chain employs TRBV30 and TRBJ2-7, with TRBD2 as a possible D gene (7 bases). In germline, CDR1 is GTSNPN, CDR2 SVGIG (reference sequence). The CDR3 contains 13 residues. This CDR3 is CAWSVLGGHRGNF. CDR3 nucleotides: TGTGCCTGGAGTGTATTGGGGGGGCACCGGGGGAACTTC.

This rearrangement joins TRBV10-1 to TRBJ1-1; no clear D gene. Between the trimmed V and J ends, which lost 5 bases and 1 base, there was a span of 8 bases. CDR1 is WNHNN and CDR2 is SYGVQD in the germline V gene (reference sequence). The length of the CDR3 is 13 residues. The CDR3 is CASSSAGNTEAFF. DNA of the CDR3: TGCGCCAGCAGTTCGGCAGGGAACACTGAAGCTTTCTTT.

This chain joins TRBV30 and TRBJ2-5; D not certain. Looked up from germline, CDR1 is GTSNPN and CDR2 is SVGIG (reference sequence). The germline V and J ends were trimmed by 0 bases and 4 bases, with 9 bases remaining between them. The CDR3 loop spans 13 amino acids. The CDR3 DNA is TGTGCCTGGAGTGTGGGTCGAAGAGAGACCCAGTACTTC. Translated: CAWSVGRRETQYF.

The chain uses TRBV6-1 and TRBJ2-7; a possible D gene is TRBD1 (6 bases). This CDR3 has 16 residues. Germline-derived CDR1 and CDR2 are MNHNS and SASEGT. V shed 0 bases and J shed 3 bases, with 15 bases lying between them. The CDR3 DNA is TGTGCCAGCAGTGAAGCCTTGGGGACAAAGCGCTACGAGCAGTACTTC. Encoded protein: CASSEALGTKRYEQYF.

This clone is judged medium-sized. This chain uses TRBV28 with TRBJ1-5; possibly TRBD1 for D (5 bases). Germline values: CDR1 MDHEN, CDR2 SYDVKM. The CDR3 has 14 residues. The V end lost 8 bases, the J end lost 7 bases, and 18 bases lay between the germline ends. The CDR3 DNA reads TGTGCCAGCGGAAATCTCCGTGGGGACCAGCCCCAGCATTTT. This translates into CASGNLRGDQPQHF.

Only a few counts were recorded for this clone. V is TRBV2 and J is TRBJ1-2; D ambiguous. The V and J ends lost 4 bases and 0 bases respectively, with 9 bases between them. The CDR3 contains 14 residues. CDR1 is SNHLY and CDR2 is FYNNEI in the germline V gene. The CDR3: CASSVLSSNYGYTF. The CDR3 DNA reads TGTGCCAGCAGTGTGCTCAGCTCTAACTATGGCTACACCTTC.

In its sample, this clone was seen a few times. The genes are TRBV30 and TRBJ1-4; TRBD1 matches at 7 bases. CDR3 length equals 14 residues. In germline, CDR1 is GTSNPN, CDR2 SVGIG (reference sequence). V gave up 3 bases and J gave up 2 bases; unmatched junction bases: 3. CDR3 residues: CAWSTGQTNEKLFF. DNA for the CDR3: TGTGCCTGGAGCACGGGACAGACTAATGAAAAACTGTTTTTT.